This is a list of T cell receptor beta chains from one sample in a study of blood T cell repertoires in COVID-19. The assay was immunoSEQ multiplex PCR, and TCRdb's table has in-frame clones only and misses some. Of 250,000 to 300,000 clones listed, around 90% are singletons. Input material: peripheral blood. These receptors all stem from a woman aged 40 to 49 with acute or convalescent COVID-19. Each CDR3 is given with its conserved first and last residue. Each record gives: V gene, J gene, CDR3 protein.

v_gene: TRBV27; j_gene: TRBJ2-5; CDR3aa: CASSLSTGGRETQYF
v_gene: TRBV11-2; j_gene: TRBJ1-2; CDR3aa: CASSRNWDRDYGYTF
v_gene: TRBV4-2; j_gene: TRBJ2-5; CDR3aa: CASSQDRGGGGHQETQYF
v_gene: TRBV5-1; j_gene: TRBJ2-1; CDR3aa: CASSAYQGVRDNEQFF
v_gene: TRBV25-1; j_gene: TRBJ2-1; CDR3aa: CASSELRRGRYNEQFF
v_gene: TRBV7-9; j_gene: TRBJ1-1; CDR3aa: CASSSGLQGGAEAFF
v_gene: TRBV6-5; j_gene: TRBJ1-3; CDR3aa: CASSLQGFSGNTIYF
v_gene: TRBV24-1; j_gene: TRBJ2-5; CDR3aa: CATSAGGETQYF
v_gene: TRBV5-1; j_gene: TRBJ1-6; CDR3aa: CASSSDSNSPLHF
v_gene: TRBV6-1; j_gene: TRBJ1-1; CDR3aa: CASSEGPTEAFF
v_gene: TRBV4-1; j_gene: TRBJ1-2; CDR3aa: CASSPPGQYHGYTF
v_gene: TRBV28; j_gene: TRBJ2-3; CDR3aa: CASAPAGRTDTQYF
v_gene: TRBV7-9; j_gene: TRBJ2-3; CDR3aa: CASSTLRGISDTQYF
v_gene: TRBV18; j_gene: TRBJ1-1; CDR3aa: CASSLQGPTGNTEAFF
v_gene: TRBV19; j_gene: TRBJ2-2; CDR3aa: CASSPSRGGSAGELFF
v_gene: TRBV4-2; j_gene: TRBJ2-3; CDR3aa: CASSQQDRGTDTQYF
v_gene: TRBV19; j_gene: TRBJ1-2; CDR3aa: CASSADRVGGDGYTF
v_gene: TRBV6-5; j_gene: TRBJ1-4; CDR3aa: CASTATNEKLFF
v_gene: TRBV3-1/TRBV3-2; j_gene: TRBJ1-1; CDR3aa: CASSPGGRDAFF
v_gene: TRBV4-2; j_gene: TRBJ1-1; CDR3aa: CASSQVSKEDTEAFF
v_gene: TRBV5-4; j_gene: TRBJ2-5; CDR3aa: CASSPRGGEETQYF
v_gene: TRBV10-1; j_gene: TRBJ1-1; CDR3aa: CASSRDRPDTEAFF
v_gene: TRBV7-2; j_gene: TRBJ1-1; CDR3aa: CASSTGTGFTEAFF
v_gene: TRBV11-2; j_gene: TRBJ2-2; CDR3aa: CASSLEGGATGELFF
v_gene: TRBV19; j_gene: TRBJ1-1; CDR3aa: CASSTRQGGTEAFF
v_gene: TRBV6-5; j_gene: TRBJ2-3; CDR3aa: CISSSTDTQYF
v_gene: TRBV5-6; j_gene: TRBJ2-5; CDR3aa: CASSWRGTGTTLETQYF
v_gene: TRBV5-6; j_gene: TRBJ1-6; CDR3aa: CASSFERANSPLHF
v_gene: TRBV4-1; j_gene: TRBJ2-5; CDR3aa: CASSQVVSLSETQYF
v_gene: TRBV18; j_gene: TRBJ1-2; CDR3aa: CASSRTGTGKYGYTF
v_gene: TRBV10-3; j_gene: TRBJ2-3; CDR3aa: CAISDSRGAADTQYF
v_gene: TRBV10-3; j_gene: TRBJ2-3; CDR3aa: CAIGLGGQGTDTQYF
v_gene: TRBV10-1; j_gene: TRBJ2-3; CDR3aa: CASKWRGSTDTQYF
v_gene: TRBV5-1; j_gene: TRBJ1-6; CDR3aa: CASTPGRLFYNSPLHF
v_gene: TRBV6-2/TRBV6-3; j_gene: TRBJ2-2; CDR3aa: CASSYQEPLTGELFF
v_gene: TRBV2; j_gene: TRBJ2-3; CDR3aa: CASSGLAGGIDTQYF
v_gene: TRBV15; j_gene: TRBJ1-3; CDR3aa: CATSRNPTGLSGNTIYF
v_gene: TRBV9; j_gene: TRBJ2-5; CDR3aa: CASSPRGGTSGVYQETQYF
v_gene: TRBV30; j_gene: TRBJ1-2; CDR3aa: CAWSNRGHGYTF
v_gene: TRBV5-1; j_gene: TRBJ1-2; CDR3aa: CASSSTGIDLANYGYTF
v_gene: TRBV6-5; j_gene: TRBJ1-1; CDR3aa: CASNRQGLSTEAFF
v_gene: TRBV3-1/TRBV3-2; j_gene: TRBJ2-3; CDR3aa: CASSPVRAGRNDTQYF
v_gene: TRBV3-1/TRBV3-2; j_gene: TRBJ1-1; CDR3aa: CASSQLPETEAFF
v_gene: TRBV7-9; j_gene: TRBJ1-1; CDR3aa: CASSLGPGTATYRKTEAFF
v_gene: TRBV6-6; j_gene: TRBJ1-2; CDR3aa: CASSRQGQGSYGYTF
v_gene: TRBV9; j_gene: TRBJ2-1; CDR3aa: CASSVAGNYNEQFF
v_gene: TRBV4-1; j_gene: TRBJ2-1; CDR3aa: CASSQASPAGGIYEQFF
v_gene: TRBV30; j_gene: TRBJ1-1; CDR3aa: CAWSDRLTGGNTEAFF
v_gene: TRBV18; j_gene: TRBJ2-6; CDR3aa: CASSPPLSRSGANVLTF
v_gene: TRBV2; j_gene: TRBJ1-5; CDR3aa: CASSLDFNQPQHF
v_gene: TRBV7-9; j_gene: TRBJ2-5; CDR3aa: CASSLGAGVVETQYF
v_gene: TRBV5-5; j_gene: TRBJ1-1; CDR3aa: CASIRGGRLNTEAFF
v_gene: TRBV27; j_gene: TRBJ2-2; CDR3aa: CASNLGGAGELFF
v_gene: TRBV5-6; j_gene: TRBJ1-2; CDR3aa: CASSSGSANYGYTF
v_gene: TRBV15; j_gene: TRBJ2-1; CDR3aa: CATSRVGVSSNYNEQFF